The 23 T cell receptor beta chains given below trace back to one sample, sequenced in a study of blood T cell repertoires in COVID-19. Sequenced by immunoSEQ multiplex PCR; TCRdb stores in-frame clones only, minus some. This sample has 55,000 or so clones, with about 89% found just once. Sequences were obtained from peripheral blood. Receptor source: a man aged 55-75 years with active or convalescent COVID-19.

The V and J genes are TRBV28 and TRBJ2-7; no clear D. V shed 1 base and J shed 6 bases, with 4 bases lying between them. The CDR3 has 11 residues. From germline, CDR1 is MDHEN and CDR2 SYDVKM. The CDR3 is CASSLFREQYF. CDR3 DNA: TGTGCCAGCAGTTTATTCCGCGAGCAGTACTTC.

Here the CDR3 reads CASSLGTGVGYTF. The CDR3, as DNA: TGCGCCAGCAGCTTGGGGACAGGGGTAGGCTACACCTTC. The rearrangement joins TRBV5-1 to TRBJ1-2; 9 bases agree with TRBD1. The germline gives CDR1 SGHRS, CDR2 YFSETQ. This CDR3 contains 13 residues. V dropped 0 bases and J dropped 8; count of bases not matched to a gene: 2.

CDR3 protein: CASSRNQGGEQYF. CDR3 DNA sequence: TGTGCCAGCAGCCGAAACCAGGGGGGAGAGCAGTACTTC. The chain combines TRBV27 with TRBJ2-7; tentative D call: TRBD1 (7 bases). CDR3 size: 13 residues. V was cut by 6 bases and J by 7 bases, with 16 bases left in between. CDR1 is MNHEY, CDR2 SMNVEV, per germline (reference sequence).

DNA of the CDR3: TGTGCCAGCAGTTACGAGGGAATGAACACTGAAGCTTTCTTT. As protein: CASSYEGMNTEAFF. The chain combines TRBV6-5 with TRBJ1-1; D gene uncertain. Germline values: CDR1 MNHEY, CDR2 SVGAGI. V was pared by 2 bases and J by 0 bases, with 7 bases between. CDR3 length: 14 residues.

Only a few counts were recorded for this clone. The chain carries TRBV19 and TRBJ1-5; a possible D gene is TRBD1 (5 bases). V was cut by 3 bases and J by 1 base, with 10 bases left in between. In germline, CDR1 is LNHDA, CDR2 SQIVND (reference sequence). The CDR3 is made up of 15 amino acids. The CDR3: CASSIQGGSNQPQHF. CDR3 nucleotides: TGTGCCAGTAGTATCCAGGGAGGGAGCAATCAGCCCCAGCATTTT.

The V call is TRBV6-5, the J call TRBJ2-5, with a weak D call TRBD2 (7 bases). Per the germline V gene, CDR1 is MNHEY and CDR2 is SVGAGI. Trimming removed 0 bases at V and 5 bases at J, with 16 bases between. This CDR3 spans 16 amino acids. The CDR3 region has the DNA TGTGCCAGCAGTTACTCGTTTGAGGGGGGAGGGGAGACCCAGTACTTC. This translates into CASSYSFEGGGETQYF.

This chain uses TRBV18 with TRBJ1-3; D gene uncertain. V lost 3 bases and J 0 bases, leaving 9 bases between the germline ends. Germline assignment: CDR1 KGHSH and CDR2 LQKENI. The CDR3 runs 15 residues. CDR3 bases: TGTGCCAGCTCACCGTTACGGGACTCTGGAAACACCATATATTTT. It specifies CASSPLRDSGNTIYF.

The CDR3 nucleotides are TGTGCCAGCAGTCGTAGGGCGGGCTCCTCTAACTATGGCTACACCTTC. As protein: CASSRRAGSSNYGYTF. The chain uses TRBV6-4 and TRBJ1-2; D unclear. The CDR3 runs to 16 residues. Germline V gene sequence: CDR1 MRHNA, CDR2 SNTAGT. V shed 5 bases and J shed 0 bases, with 16 bases lying between them.

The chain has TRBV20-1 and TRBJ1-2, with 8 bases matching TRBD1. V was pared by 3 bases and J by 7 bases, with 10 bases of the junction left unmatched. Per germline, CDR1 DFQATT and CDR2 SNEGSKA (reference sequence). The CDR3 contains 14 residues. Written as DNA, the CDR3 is TGCAGTGCTAGTATTGGACAGGGACGGTTTGGCTACACCTTC. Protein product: CSASIGQGRFGYTF.

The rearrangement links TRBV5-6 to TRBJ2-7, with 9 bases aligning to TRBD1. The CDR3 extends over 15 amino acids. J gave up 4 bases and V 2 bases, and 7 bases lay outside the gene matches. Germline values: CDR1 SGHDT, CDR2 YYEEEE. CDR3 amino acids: CASSLSGTGLYEQYF. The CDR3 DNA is TGTGCCAGCAGCTTATCCGGGACAGGGCTTTACGAGCAGTACTTC.

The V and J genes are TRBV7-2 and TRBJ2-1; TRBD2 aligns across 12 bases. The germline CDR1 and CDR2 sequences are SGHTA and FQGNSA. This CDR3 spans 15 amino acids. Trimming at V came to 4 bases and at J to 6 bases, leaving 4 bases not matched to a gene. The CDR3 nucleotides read TGTGCCAGCAGCTCGACTAGCGGGGGCCCCAATGAGCAGTTCTTC. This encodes CASSSTSGGPNEQFF.

The CDR3 reads CAWRTSGRGGEQFF. DNA of the CDR3: TGTGCCTGGAGAACTAGCGGGAGGGGGGGCGAGCAGTTCTTC. The V and J genes are TRBV30 and TRBJ2-1, with 13 bases fitting TRBD2. With V trimmed by 3 bases and J by 10 bases, 6 bases remained unmatched. The germline gives CDR1 GTSNPN, CDR2 SVGIG (reference sequence). The CDR3 consists of 14 residues.

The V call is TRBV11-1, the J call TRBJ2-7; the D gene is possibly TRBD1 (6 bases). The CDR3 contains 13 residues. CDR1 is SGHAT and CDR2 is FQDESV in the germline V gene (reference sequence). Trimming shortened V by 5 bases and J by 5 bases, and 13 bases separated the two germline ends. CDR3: CASSLTGNDEQYF. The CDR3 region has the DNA TGTGCCAGCAGCCTCACAGGGAACGACGAGCAGTACTTC.

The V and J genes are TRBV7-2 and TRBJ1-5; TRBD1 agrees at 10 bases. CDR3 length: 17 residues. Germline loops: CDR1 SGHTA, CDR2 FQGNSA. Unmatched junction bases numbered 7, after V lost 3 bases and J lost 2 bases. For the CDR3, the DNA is TGTGCCAGCAGCTTTGGGACAGGGGTGGATGGCAATCAGCCCCAGCATTTT. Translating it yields CASSFGTGVDGNQPQHF.

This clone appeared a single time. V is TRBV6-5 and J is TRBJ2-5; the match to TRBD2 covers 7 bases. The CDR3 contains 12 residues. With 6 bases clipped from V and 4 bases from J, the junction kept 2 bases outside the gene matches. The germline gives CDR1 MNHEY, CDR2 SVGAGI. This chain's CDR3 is CASSRGVETQYF. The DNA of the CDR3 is TGTGCCAGCAGCCGGGGGGTAGAGACCCAGTACTTC.

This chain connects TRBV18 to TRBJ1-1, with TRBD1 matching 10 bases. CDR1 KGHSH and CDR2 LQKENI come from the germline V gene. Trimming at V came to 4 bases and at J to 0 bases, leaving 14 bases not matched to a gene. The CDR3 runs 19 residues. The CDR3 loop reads CASSRTVGQGWMMNTEAFF. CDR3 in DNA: TGTGCCAGCTCACGGACGGTGGGACAGGGGTGGATGATGAACACTGAAGCTTTCTTT.

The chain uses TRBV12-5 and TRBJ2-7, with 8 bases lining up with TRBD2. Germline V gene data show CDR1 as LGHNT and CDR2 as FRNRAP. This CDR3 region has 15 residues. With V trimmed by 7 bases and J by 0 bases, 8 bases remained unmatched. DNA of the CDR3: TGTGCTAGTGCCCACGCTGGGACTAGCTCCTACGAGCAGTACTTC. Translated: CASAHAGTSSYEQYF. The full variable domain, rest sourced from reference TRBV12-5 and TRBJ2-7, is DARVTQTPRHKVTEMGQEVTMRCQPILGHNTVFWYRQTMMQGLELLAYFRNRAPLDDSGMPKDRFSAEMPDATLATLKIQPSEPRDSAVYFCASAHAGTSSYEQYFGPGTRLTVT.

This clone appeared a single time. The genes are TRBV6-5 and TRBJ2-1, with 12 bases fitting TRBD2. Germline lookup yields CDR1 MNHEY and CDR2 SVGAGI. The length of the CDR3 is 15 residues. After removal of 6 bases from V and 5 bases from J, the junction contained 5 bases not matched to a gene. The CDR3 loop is CASRPLAGGDNEQFF. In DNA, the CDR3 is TGTGCCAGCAGGCCGCTAGCGGGAGGGGACAATGAGCAGTTCTTC.

Here the CDR3 DNA reads TGTGCCAGTACCAGACTAGCGGGAGGGCCTATCGGGGAGCTGTTTTTT. It is translated as CASTRLAGGPIGELFF. The V and J genes are TRBV19 and TRBJ2-2; TRBD2 aligns across 14 bases. Germline V gene data show CDR1 as LNHDA and CDR2 as SQIVND (reference sequence). With V trimmed by 7 bases and J by 7 bases, 8 bases remained unmatched. The CDR3 is made up of 16 amino acids.

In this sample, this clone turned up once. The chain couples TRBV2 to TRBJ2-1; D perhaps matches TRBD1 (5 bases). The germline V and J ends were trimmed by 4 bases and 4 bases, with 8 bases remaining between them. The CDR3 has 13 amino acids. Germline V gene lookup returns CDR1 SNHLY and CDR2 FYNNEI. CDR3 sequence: CASSGRQYNEQFF. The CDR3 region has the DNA TGTGCCAGCAGTGGGAGACAGTACAATGAGCAGTTCTTC. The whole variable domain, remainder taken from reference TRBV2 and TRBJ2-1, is EPEVTQTPSHQVTQMGQEVILRCVPISNHLYFYWYRQILGQKVEFLVSFYNNEISEKSEIFDDQFSVERPDGSNFTLKIRSTKLEDSAMYFCASSGRQYNEQFFGPGTRLTVL.

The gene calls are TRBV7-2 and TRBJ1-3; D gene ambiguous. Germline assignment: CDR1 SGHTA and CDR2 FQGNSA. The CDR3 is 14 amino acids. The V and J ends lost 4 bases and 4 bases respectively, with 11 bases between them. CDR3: CASSSGRGGNTIYF. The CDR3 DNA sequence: TGTGCCAGCAGCTCCGGACGGGGAGGAAACACCATATATTTT.

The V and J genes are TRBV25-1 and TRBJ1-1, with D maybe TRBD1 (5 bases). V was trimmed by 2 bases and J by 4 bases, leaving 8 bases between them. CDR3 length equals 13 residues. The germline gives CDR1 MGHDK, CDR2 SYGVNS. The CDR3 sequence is CASSEAGGTEAFF. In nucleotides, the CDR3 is TGTGCCAGCAGTGAAGCGGGGGGCACTGAAGCTTTCTTT.

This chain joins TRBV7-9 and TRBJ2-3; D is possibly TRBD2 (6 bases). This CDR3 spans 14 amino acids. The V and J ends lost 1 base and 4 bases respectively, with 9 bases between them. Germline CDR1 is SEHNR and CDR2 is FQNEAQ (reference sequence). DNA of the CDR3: TGTGCCAGCAGCTTAGGAGGAGGGGCAGATACGCAGTATTTT. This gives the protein CASSLGGGADTQYF.